Each of the 2 T cell receptor beta chains below was sequenced from the same sample in a study of cytomegalovirus exposure and HLA in healthy donors (dated by TCRdb to between 2016 and 2019). Library preparation was by the immunoSEQ multiplex PCR assay. TCRdb stores this immuneACCESS table with in-frame sequences only. Part of the clones is absent; in the studies checked, under half of the shortfall reflects unresolved V genes, and no reason is known for the rest. Recorded for this sample are approximately 160,000 clones; 85% to 90% of them occurred a single time. The ten largest clonotypes hold around 3.8% of the sample. Input material: PBMCs. These receptors were obtained from a man between 18 and 29 years old in good health and CMV-seropositive.

The chain joins TRBV25-1 to TRBJ2-7, with D unclear. Germline values: CDR1 MGHDK, CDR2 SYGVNS. CDR3 length equals 13 residues. The V gene lost 7 bases and the J gene lost 5 bases, with 15 bases spanning the gap. The CDR3 DNA reads as TGTGCCAGCAAAGACTTAGGTTCGGACGAGCAGTACTTC. It specifies CASKDLGSDEQYF.

This clone was seen more than once but under ten times. The chain carries TRBV6-5 and TRBJ2-1, with 7 bases that match TRBD2. The CDR3 loop spans 13 amino acids. The germline V gene has CDR1 MNHEY and CDR2 SVGAGI. V dropped 4 bases and J dropped 14; count of bases not matched to a gene: 11. The CDR3 loop reads CASSLGEGREKFF. The CDR3 bases are TGTGCCAGCAGTTTAGGGGAGGGGCGGGAGAAGTTCTTC.